These T cell receptor beta chains were read from a single sample in a study of CD8+ T cells in alopecia areata. Here immunoSEQ multiplex PCR was the method, and the copy in TCRdb shows in-frame clones only, minus some. Among approximately 110,000 clones listed, roughly 50% were seen once. The sample was CD4+ T cells sorted from blood, taken at week 24, from a patient treated with tofacitinib. The receptor source for this set is a human donor with alopecia areata. The CDR3 runs from the conserved cysteine through the conserved F or W. Each record gives: D gene, V gene, J gene, clone size, CDR3 protein, CDR3 DNA. The D gene is left open where the match is weak. Only part of the rows carry a size: once, few, many, or a class if the clone is expanded.

D gene: .
V gene: TRBV7-9
J gene: TRBJ2-2
clone size: .
CDR3 protein: CASSLAASPGAGELFF
CDR3 DNA: TGTGCCAGCAGCTTAGCAGCGTCCCCCGGTGCCGGGGAGCTGTTTTTT

D gene: .
V gene: TRBV29-1
J gene: TRBJ2-7
clone size: .
CDR3 protein: CSVEGLEGSEQYF
CDR3 DNA: TGCAGCGTTGAAGGATTGGAGGGGTCCGAGCAGTACTTC

D gene: .
V gene: TRBV21-1
J gene: TRBJ2-7
clone size: .
CDR3 protein: CASSTQRPYEQYF
CDR3 DNA: TGTGCCAGCAGCACCCAGAGGCCCTACGAGCAGTACTTC

D gene: .
V gene: TRBV30
J gene: TRBJ2-7
clone size: .
CDR3 protein: CAWSRQPYEQYF
CDR3 DNA: TGTGCCTGGAGCAGACAGCCCTACGAGCAGTACTTC

D gene: .
V gene: TRBV15
J gene: TRBJ2-4
clone size: few
CDR3 protein: CATSTETSLAKNIQYF
CDR3 DNA: TGTGCCACCAGCACTGAGACAAGTTTAGCCAAAAACATTCAGTACTTC

D gene: TRBD2
V gene: TRBV29-1
J gene: TRBJ2-2
clone size: .
CDR3 protein: CSVDGTSGNTGELFF
CDR3 DNA: TGCAGCGTCGATGGGACTAGCGGAAACACCGGGGAGCTGTTTTTT

D gene: TRBD1
V gene: TRBV5-4
J gene: TRBJ1-1
clone size: .
CDR3 protein: CASSPAGTVTTEAFF
CDR3 DNA: TGTGCCAGCAGCCCCGCTGGGACAGTAACCACTGAAGCTTTCTTT

D gene: .
V gene: TRBV29-1
J gene: TRBJ1-1
clone size: few
CDR3 protein: CSARHGGAGNTEAFF
CDR3 DNA: TGCAGCGCCCGCCACGGGGGGGCAGGGAACACTGAAGCTTTCTTT

D gene: .
V gene: TRBV30
J gene: TRBJ2-7
clone size: .
CDR3 protein: CAWSLGWGAGTVYEQYF
CDR3 DNA: TGTGCCTGGAGTCTAGGGTGGGGGGCAGGAACCGTCTACGAGCAGTACTTC

D gene: TRBD1
V gene: TRBV29-1
J gene: TRBJ1-2
clone size: few
CDR3 protein: CSVVGRGPQDYGYTF
CDR3 DNA: TGCAGCGTTGTGGGCAGGGGGCCTCAAGACTATGGCTACACCTTC

D gene: TRBD1
V gene: TRBV10-3
J gene: TRBJ2-2
clone size: few
CDR3 protein: CAINGQGSGELFF
CDR3 DNA: TGTGCCATCAATGGACAGGGTTCCGGGGAGCTGTTTTTT

D gene: .
V gene: TRBV7-2
J gene: TRBJ2-1
clone size: few
CDR3 protein: CASSLGMRDEQFF
CDR3 DNA: TGTGCCAGCAGCTTAGGTATGAGGGATGAGCAGTTCTTC

D gene: .
V gene: TRBV30
J gene: TRBJ2-1
clone size: .
CDR3 protein: CAWSGPGLNEQFF
CDR3 DNA: TGTGCCTGGAGTGGGCCAGGTTTGAATGAGCAGTTCTTC

D gene: TRBD1
V gene: TRBV6-5
J gene: TRBJ1-2
clone size: .
CDR3 protein: CASSYSRTGGGPGYTF
CDR3 DNA: TGTGCCAGCAGTTACTCGAGAACAGGGGGAGGTCCTGGCTACACCTTC

D gene: TRBD1
V gene: TRBV7-3
J gene: TRBJ2-1
clone size: .
CDR3 protein: CASSSGTANNEQFF
CDR3 DNA: TGTGCCAGCAGCTCGGGGACAGCCAACAATGAGCAGTTCTTC

D gene: .
V gene: TRBV30
J gene: TRBJ1-5
clone size: .
CDR3 protein: CAWSVELNQPQHF
CDR3 DNA: TGTGCCTGGAGTGTAGAACTTAATCAGCCCCAGCATTTT

D gene: TRBD2
V gene: TRBV5-1
J gene: TRBJ2-3
clone size: few
CDR3 protein: CASSLETLGLAGEQYF
CDR3 DNA: TGCGCCAGCAGCTTGGAAACGCTAGGGCTGGCGGGGGAGCAGTATTTT

D gene: .
V gene: TRBV30
J gene: TRBJ2-2
clone size: .
CDR3 protein: CAWSVPSGNGELFF
CDR3 DNA: TGTGCCTGGAGTGTCCCCAGTGGGAACGGGGAGCTGTTTTTT